This T cell receptor beta chain is drawn from a study of OX40 agonist ivuxolimab in advanced cancers. About the study: Checkpoint inhibitors had been given previously to 40% of patients. Three patients, one with hepatocellular carcinoma and two with cutaneous melanoma, achieved partial responses. Study results and limitations: Both CD4+ and CD8+ T cell populations in blood had undergone clonal expansion by week 6 at 0.1 to 3.0 mg/kg.

A single count supports this clone. Its specificity is not known. The CDR3 extends over 13 amino acids. V was pared by 7 bases and J by 4 bases, with 11 bases between. CDR1 MDHEN and CDR2 SYDVKM come from the germline V gene. Profiled with immunoSEQ multiplex PCR; TCRdb holds only in-frame clones, not every one. The repertoire has about 53,000 clones, approximately 90% of them found once; the top ten carry about 1.6%. Enrollment shut out patients with autoimmune disease history or systemic immunosuppression. The receptor was derived from an adult with an advanced solid tumor such as melanoma, head and neck, liver or kidney cancer. Specimen: CD4+ or CD8+ T cells sorted from blood, collected in a trial of the OX40 agonist ivuxolimab. The chain uses TRBV28 and TRBJ1-5; possibly TRBD1 for D (5 bases). DNA of the CDR3: TGTGCCAGCAAGGGTTGGGGGAATCAGCCCCAGCATTTT. Amino acid sequence: CASKGWGNQPQHF.